The 29 T cell receptor beta chains below come from one sample, sequenced in a study of OX40 agonist ivuxolimab in advanced cancers. Assay: immunoSEQ multiplex PCR; the TCRdb copy retains only in-frame clones and omits some. The table lists more than 80,000 clones, about 87% of them singletons. Sequences were derived from CD4+ or CD8+ T cells sorted from blood, sampled in a trial of the OX40 agonist ivuxolimab. The receptors here all came from an adult with an advanced solid tumor such as melanoma, head and neck, liver or kidney cancer.

The V and J genes are TRBV7-6 and TRBJ1-4; TRBD1 is a possible D gene (5 bases). Trimming stripped 8 bases from V and 8 bases from J, with 18 bases between. Germline assignment: CDR1 SGHVS and CDR2 FNYEAQ. The CDR3 length is 14 residues. In DNA, the CDR3 is TGTGCCAGCCGCCCGGGGGTAATGACGGAAAAACTGTTTTTT. It is translated as CASRPGVMTEKLFF.

The chain carries TRBV11-1 and TRBJ1-1; D is undetermined. The V gene's germline CDR1 is SGHAT and CDR2 FQDESV (reference sequence). Between the trimmed V and J ends, which lost 2 bases and 8 bases, there was a span of 12 bases. This CDR3 comprises 13 residues. CDR3 amino acids: CASSLSPPQEAFF. CDR3 nucleotides: TGTGCCAGCAGCTTATCCCCGCCCCAAGAAGCTTTCTTT.

V and J are TRBV10-3 and TRBJ2-1; D is unclear. Trimming pared 3 bases from V and 4 bases from J, leaving 10 bases between. CDR3 length equals 14 residues. CDR1 and CDR2 (germline): ENHRY, SYGVKD. The chain's CDR3 is CAISEEQRYNEQFF. The CDR3 DNA reads TGTGCCATCAGTGAAGAACAGCGTTACAATGAGCAGTTCTTC.

This chain connects TRBV14 to TRBJ2-3; 10 nucleotides line up with TRBD2. With 5 bases clipped from V and 3 bases from J, the junction kept 8 bases outside the gene matches. The germline gives CDR1 SGHDN, CDR2 FVKESK. This CDR3 contains 16 residues. The CDR3 DNA is TGTGCCAGCAGCTCCGGAGCGGGGGGGTGGACAGATACGCAGTATTTT. Protein: CASSSGAGGWTDTQYF.

This chain connects TRBV19 to TRBJ2-2; 7 nucleotides match TRBD2. The CDR3 totals 15 residues. V lost 5 bases and J lost 6; bases outside the gene matches: 9. Germline V CDR1 and CDR2: LNHDA, SQIVND (reference sequence). The CDR3 DNA follows: TGTGCCAGTAGTCGAGGCGGGGGAGGTCCCGGGGAGCTGTTTTTT. Residues: CASSRGGGGPGELFF.

The V and J genes are TRBV7-3 and TRBJ2-5; 9 positions agree with TRBD2. After removal of 2 bases from V and 5 bases from J, the junction contained 6 bases not matched to a gene. This CDR3 region has 15 residues. Germline V lookup: CDR1 SGHTA, CDR2 FQGTGA. CDR3 in DNA: TGTGCCAGCAGCTTAGCGGGGGGGCCATCGGAGACCCAGTACTTC. Residues: CASSLAGGPSETQYF.

This chain connects TRBV7-2 to TRBJ2-7; D may match TRBD1 or TRBD2 (5 bases each). Germline V lookup: CDR1 SGHTA, CDR2 FQGNSA. This CDR3 has 13 amino acids. V lost 7 bases to trimming and J lost 5 bases, with 15 bases between them. Here the CDR3 DNA reads TGTGCCAGCACCCGGGGACCCCTCGACGAGCAGTACTTC. Translated: CASTRGPLDEQYF.

The J gene is TRBJ2-3, the V gene TRBV7-2; D ambiguous. The CDR3 consists of 15 residues. Germline V gene lookup returns CDR1 SGHTA and CDR2 FQGNSA. V lost 0 bases and J 6 bases, leaving 13 bases between the germline ends. The CDR3 loop reads CASSLAPGMGDTQYF. In DNA, the CDR3 is TGTGCCAGCAGCTTAGCTCCAGGAATGGGGGATACGCAGTATTTT. Together with reference TRBV7-2 and TRBJ2-3, the CDR3 gives the full variable domain: GAGVSQSPSNKVTEKGKDVELRCDPISGHTALYWYRQSLGQGLEFLIYFQGNSAPDKSGLPSDRFSAERTGGSVSTLTIQRTQQEDSAVYLCASSLAPGMGDTQYFGPGTRLTVL.

The CDR3 reads CASSLGTLEGQYF. The CDR3 DNA is TGTGCCAGCAGCTTAGGGACCCTAGAGGGCCAGTATTTT. The chain links TRBV11-2 to TRBJ2-3; D is possibly TRBD2 (5 bases). Germline V gives CDR1 SGHAT, CDR2 FQNNGV. There are 13 residues in the CDR3. V shed 1 base and J shed 12 bases, with 14 bases lying between them.

This clone occurred once. J is TRBJ2-5 and V is TRBV6-9; 8 bases agree with TRBD1. CDR1 is MNHGY and CDR2 is SVAAGI in the germline V gene. CDR3 length: 14 residues. The trim removed 5 bases at V and 1 base at J, leaving 3 bases unmatched. For the CDR3, the DNA is TGTGCCAGCAGTATTGACAGGGGCCAAGAGACCCAGTACTTC. This codes for CASSIDRGQETQYF.

The V and J genes are TRBV7-9 and TRBJ1-4, with TRBD1 identical over 10 bases. CDR1 SEHNR and CDR2 FQNEAQ come from the germline V gene (reference sequence). This CDR3 is 14 amino acids long. The V gene end was trimmed by 5 bases and the J gene end by 5 bases; junction bases not matched to a gene: 2. The CDR3 nucleotides are TGTGCCAGCAGCCCGGGACAGGGGAATGAAAAACTGTTTTTT. The encoded protein is CASSPGQGNEKLFF.

The rearrangement joins TRBV14 to TRBJ2-5; D is unresolved. Trimming removed 4 bases at V and 3 bases at J, with 12 bases between. The length of the CDR3 is 14 residues. The germline V gene encodes CDR1 SGHDN and CDR2 FVKESK. The CDR3 DNA reads as TGTGCCAGCAGCCGGAGAAACAAGGAAGAGACCCAGTACTTC. It yields the protein CASSRRNKEETQYF.

The chain recombines TRBV11-2 with TRBJ1-1, with a tentative D call TRBD1 (5 bases). The CDR3 totals 14 residues. The germline V gene encodes CDR1 SGHAT and CDR2 FQNNGV. V lost 5 bases and J lost 3, with 13 bases in between. The chain's CDR3 is CASSPARGDTEAFF. Written as DNA, the CDR3 is TGTGCCAGCAGCCCCGCCCGGGGGGACACTGAAGCTTTCTTT. The whole variable domain, filled in from reference TRBV11-2 and TRBJ1-1, reads EAGVAQSPRYKIIEKRQSVAFWCNPISGHATLYWYQQILGQGPKLLIQFQNNGVVDDSQLPKDRFSAERLKGVDSTLKIQPAKLEDSAVYLCASSPARGDTEAFFGQGTRLTVV.

The genes are TRBV19 and TRBJ2-7; 7 nucleotides align to TRBD2. After removal of 3 bases from V and 2 bases from J, the junction contained 10 bases not matched to a gene. The CDR3 loop spans 16 amino acids. Germline CDR1 and CDR2: LNHDA and SQIVND (reference sequence). CDR3 in amino acids: CASSILGTTATYEQYF. CDR3 DNA sequence: TGTGCCAGTAGTATCCTCGGGACTACCGCGACCTACGAGCAGTACTTC.

The chain couples TRBV18 to TRBJ2-2, with D unresolved. This CDR3 has 12 residues. V lost 3 bases to trimming and J lost 1 base, with 0 bases between them. CDR1 is KGHSH, CDR2 LQKENI, per germline. The chain's CDR3 is CASSPNTGELFF. The CDR3 DNA is TGTGCCAGCTCACCGAACACCGGGGAGCTGTTTTTT.

The gene calls are TRBV7-3 and TRBJ1-1; D not resolved. In germline, CDR1 is SGHTA, CDR2 FQGTGA. Deletions cut 5 bases from V and 5 bases from J, with 6 bases between. CDR3 length: 11 residues. The CDR3 loop is CASSPPTEAFF. CDR3 nucleotides: TGTGCCAGCAGCCCTCCGACTGAAGCTTTCTTT.

The chain carries TRBV27 and TRBJ2-4; TRBD1 agrees at 9 bases. Germline CDR1 MNHEY, CDR2 SMNVEV (reference sequence). Trimming removed 9 bases from V and 6 bases from J; junction bases left unmatched: 9. The CDR3 sequence is 14 residues long. The CDR3 DNA follows: TGTGCCAGTATGGGACAGGGCCGGACAAACATTCAGTACTTC. Translation: CASMGQGRTNIQYF.

This chain uses TRBV2 with TRBJ1-1, with 8 bases aligning to TRBD1. V shed 1 base and J 8 bases; nucleotides not matched to a gene: 12. The CDR3 totals 16 residues. The germline V gene encodes CDR1 SNHLY and CDR2 FYNNEI. The CDR3 region has the DNA TGTGCCAGCAGTGAAGGTGGGACAGGCCGGGGGGAGGAAGCTTTCTTT. The encoded protein is CASSEGGTGRGEEAFF.

This chain links TRBV11-2 with TRBJ1-4; 12 positions match TRBD1. The V segment lost 5 bases and the J segment 7 bases; nucleotides outside the gene matches: 11. The V gene's germline CDR1 is SGHAT and CDR2 FQNNGV. This CDR3 has 17 residues. The DNA for the CDR3 is TGTGCCAGCAGCAAGACCGGGACAGGGGGCGTTAGTGAAAAACTGTTTTTT. It translates to CASSKTGTGGVSEKLFF. The full variable domain, with the rest looked up from reference TRBV11-2 and TRBJ1-4, is EAGVAQSPRYKIIEKRQSVAFWCNPISGHATLYWYQQILGQGPKLLIQFQNNGVVDDSQLPKDRFSAERLKGVDSTLKIQPAKLEDSAVYLCASSKTGTGGVSEKLFFGSGTQLSVL.

This chain connects TRBV7-9 to TRBJ2-7; the D gene is possibly TRBD2 (7 bases). V was clipped by 6 bases and J by 3 bases, with 18 bases between them. CDR1 and CDR2 from the germline V gene are SEHNR and FQNEAQ (reference sequence). This CDR3 comprises 15 residues. The CDR3 here is CASSAVGGGDYEQYF. The CDR3 bases are TGTGCCAGCAGTGCCGTGGGAGGGGGTGACTACGAGCAGTACTTC.

V usage is TRBV6-4 and J usage is TRBJ2-1; TRBD2 agrees at 8 bases. This CDR3 region has 15 residues. Germline-derived CDR1 and CDR2 are MRHNA and SNTAGT. V shed 4 bases and J 6 bases; nucleotides not matched to a gene: 8. The CDR3 DNA is TGTGCCAGCAGTGCCACCGGGACTAGAGGCAATGAGCAGTTCTTC. Amino acids: CASSATGTRGNEQFF.

The chain has TRBV7-8 and TRBJ2-6; no clear D. The CDR3 is made up of 14 amino acids. Germline loops: CDR1 SGHVS, CDR2 FQNEAQ. Deletions cut 5 bases from V and 0 bases from J, with 5 bases between. CDR3 sequence: CASSRNSGANVLTF. The CDR3 DNA reads TGTGCCAGCAGCCGGAACTCTGGGGCCAACGTCCTGACTTTC.

This clone was detected a few times. This chain uses TRBV19 with TRBJ1-1; no clear D gene. This CDR3 contains 12 residues. Trimming shortened V by 7 bases and J by 1 base, and 7 bases separated the two germline ends. Germline V lookup: CDR1 LNHDA, CDR2 SQIVND (reference sequence). CDR3 coding DNA: TGTGCCAGTATCTCCCAGAACACTGAAGCTTTCTTT. Protein product: CASISQNTEAFF.

This chain joins TRBV10-3 and TRBJ2-7, with 10 bases identical to TRBD1. The trim removed 8 bases at V and 3 bases at J, leaving 7 bases unmatched. The CDR3 has 14 residues. CDR1 and CDR2 from the germline V gene are ENHRY and SYGVKD. CDR3 residues: CAIYSGTGDYEQYF. CDR3 DNA: TGTGCCATCTATTCCGGGACAGGGGACTACGAGCAGTACTTC.

The chain has TRBV10-3 and TRBJ2-3; 7 bases agree with TRBD2. V was clipped by 5 bases and J by 4 bases; unmatched bases: 12. CDR3 length equals 16 residues. Germline V lookup: CDR1 ENHRY, CDR2 SYGVKD. The CDR3 DNA follows: TGTGCCATCAGTACTCTTCTCGGGGGAGGGGCAGATACGCAGTATTTT. It translates to CAISTLLGGGADTQYF.

The V gene is TRBV9, the J gene TRBJ2-7; D gene unclear. The CDR3 consists of 14 residues. Germline-derived CDR1 and CDR2 are SGDLS and YYNGEE. Trimming removed 0 bases from V and 0 bases from J, with 7 bases in between. The CDR3 DNA follows: TGTGCCAGCAGCGTAGATGCGTCCTCCTACGAGCAGTACTTC. Translated, it gives CASSVDASSYEQYF.

The chain couples TRBV9 to TRBJ2-3; D perhaps matches TRBD2 (7 bases). In germline, CDR1 is SGDLS, CDR2 YYNGEE. Trimming left V 4 bases short and J 6 bases short, with 12 bases between. The CDR3 sequence is 13 residues long. CDR3 in DNA: TGTGCCAGCAGCCCCCGGGGGGCGGATACGCAGTATTTT. Encoded protein: CASSPRGADTQYF.

This clone has only one observation. The chain combines TRBV7-8 with TRBJ2-5; D perhaps matches TRBD2 (7 bases). V was shortened by 1 base and J by 5 bases, with 20 bases between the two germline ends. Looked up from germline, CDR1 is SGHVS and CDR2 is FQNEAQ. There are 17 residues in the CDR3. Here the CDR3 DNA reads TGTGCCAGCAGCTTAGGAAGGGGGGTGACTAGCTTGGAGACCCAGTACTTC. It is translated as CASSLGRGVTSLETQYF. Complete variable domain (other parts from reference TRBV7-8 and TRBJ2-5): GAGVSQSPRYKVAKRGQDVALRCDPISGHVSLFWYQQALGQGPEFLTYFQNEAQLDKSGLPSDRFFAERPEGSVSTLKIQRTQQEDSAVYLCASSLGRGVTSLETQYFGPGTRLLVL.

This chain links TRBV29-1 with TRBJ2-3; D might be TRBD1 or TRBD2, each matching 7 bases. Germline V gives CDR1 SQVTM, CDR2 ANQGSEA. The CDR3 is 15 amino acids. Between the trimmed V and J ends, which lost 6 bases and 0 bases, there was a span of 16 bases. This chain's CDR3 is CSVHRGGGSTDTQYF. CDR3 coding DNA: TGCAGCGTCCACAGGGGAGGGGGGAGCACAGATACGCAGTATTTT.